This T cell receptor beta chain emerged from a study of CD8 T cells in ankylosing spondylitis (dated by TCRdb to the late 2010s). Study-level background: To find TCR variants linked to disease, the study profiled T cell receptor beta repertoires in ankylosing spondylitis patients and healthy donors. Peripheral blood samples were taken, and synovial fluid was additionally collected from ankylosing spondylitis patients. The full study cohort was made up of under 30 ankylosing spondylitis patients and roughly 98 healthy donors.

General findings and caveats noted by the study authors: Some TCR beta motif variants had previously been reported in synovial fluid and blood of reactive arthritis patients, which suggested common disease-initiation mechanisms. The disease-linked clones showed a CD8+ phenotype and occurred at relatively low frequencies in peripheral blood. Significant enrichment of the disease-linked clones was reported in matched synovial fluid samples from ankylosing spondylitis patients. A TCR beta motif of eight highly homologous amino acid variants appeared characteristic of blood from ankylosing spondylitis patients.

Sequenced on an Illumina HiSeq 2500. Quantitative 5'-RACE with molecular barcodes was used to prepare TCR beta libraries. Turning to the authors' computational methods: A new computational method based on a probabilistic model of VDJ rearrangement was used to identify disease-linked TCR variants. TCRdb reworked the public reads: Q25 trimming with fastp, MiXCR clone assembly, productive beta chains retained. Each entry is one CDR3 protein sequence, shown with its most common DNA and genes. TCRdb, not the original authors, processed these V and J calls. This sample holds around 150,000 distinct CDR3 sequences; around two fifths were observed only once. The ten largest make up roughly 15% of the sample. Synovial fluid samples were matched to blood samples from the same ankylosing spondylitis patients. From the cysteine through the phenylalanine, the CDR3 covers 15 amino acids. The entry retains the CDR3 DNA only, 45 bases that are in frame from base 1. The CDR1 and CDR2 encoded by the germline V gene are MGHRA and YSYEKL. V lost 2 bases and J lost 2 bases; the stretch between them is 10 bases long.

Concerning this clonotype itself: The antigen this receptor binds is unknown. No clone much larger than this one lies a single base away; base qualities are absent.

The TCR was taken from a male donor with ankylosing spondylitis. The sequencing input was synovial fluid, either unsorted or a sorted T cell fraction (not recorded which). The V gene is TRBV4-1 and the J gene is TRBJ1-5, with the D gene call left open. The base sequence is TGCGCCAGCAGCCAAAACCAGCGCCGCAATCAGCCCCAGCATTTT. The encoded protein is CASSQNQRRNQPQHF.